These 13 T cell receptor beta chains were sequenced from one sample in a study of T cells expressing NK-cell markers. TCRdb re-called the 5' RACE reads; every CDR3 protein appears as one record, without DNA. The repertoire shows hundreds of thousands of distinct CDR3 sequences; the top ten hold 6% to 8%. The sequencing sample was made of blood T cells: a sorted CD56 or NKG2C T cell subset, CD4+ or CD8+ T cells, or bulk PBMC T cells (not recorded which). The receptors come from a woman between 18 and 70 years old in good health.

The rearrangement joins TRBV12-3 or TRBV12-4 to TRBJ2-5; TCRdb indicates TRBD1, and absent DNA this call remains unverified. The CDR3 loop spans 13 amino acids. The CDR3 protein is CASSDSLQETQYF.

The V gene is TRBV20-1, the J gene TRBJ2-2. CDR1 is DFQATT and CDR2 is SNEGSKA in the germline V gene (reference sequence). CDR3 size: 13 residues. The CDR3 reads CSAIPSGTGELFF.

CDR3 loop: CASSLTTGPYSGNTIYF. The chain couples TRBV9 to TRBJ1-3; without DNA, the TCRdb call of TRBD1 cannot be checked. The CDR3 runs to 17 residues. The V gene's germline CDR1 is SGDLS and CDR2 YYNGEE.

The CDR3 here is CASSLVDSYNEQFF. V and J are TRBV12-3 or TRBV12-4 and TRBJ2-1; with no DNA, the TCRdb D assignment of TRBD1 cannot be verified. This CDR3 spans 14 amino acids.

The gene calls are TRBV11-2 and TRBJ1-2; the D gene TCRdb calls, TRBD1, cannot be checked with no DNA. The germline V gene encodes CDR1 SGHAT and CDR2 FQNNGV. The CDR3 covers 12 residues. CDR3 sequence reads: CASSSDSYGYTF.

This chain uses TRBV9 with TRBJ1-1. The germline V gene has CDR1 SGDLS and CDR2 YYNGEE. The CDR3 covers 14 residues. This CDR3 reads CASSVDLNPTEAFF.

CDR3 in amino acids: CASSSAAPWDEAFF. This chain joins TRBV6-5 and TRBJ1-1; TCRdb gives TRBD1 as the D gene, but with no DNA this cannot be confirmed. The CDR3 covers 14 residues. Germline values: CDR1 MNHEY, CDR2 SVGAGI.

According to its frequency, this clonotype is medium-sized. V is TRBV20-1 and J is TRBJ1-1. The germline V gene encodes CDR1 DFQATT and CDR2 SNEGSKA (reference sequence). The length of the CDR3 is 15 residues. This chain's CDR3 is CSASPRDGPNTEAFF.

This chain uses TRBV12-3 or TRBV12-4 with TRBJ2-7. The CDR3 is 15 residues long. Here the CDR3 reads CASSLVVSLGYEQYF.

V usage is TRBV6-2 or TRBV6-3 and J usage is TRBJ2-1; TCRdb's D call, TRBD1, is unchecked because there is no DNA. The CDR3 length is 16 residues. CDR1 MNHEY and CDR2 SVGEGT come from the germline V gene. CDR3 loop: CASSYPGTVSYNEQFF.

CDR3 region: CASSELDRQETQYF. The V and J genes are TRBV6-1 and TRBJ2-5; as DNA is missing, the TRBD1 call by TCRdb cannot be tested. The CDR3 runs 14 residues. Germline V gene lookup returns CDR1 MNHNS and CDR2 SASEGT.

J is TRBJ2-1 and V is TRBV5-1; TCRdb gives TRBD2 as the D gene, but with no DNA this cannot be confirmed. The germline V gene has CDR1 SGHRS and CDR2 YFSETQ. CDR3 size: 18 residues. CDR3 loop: CASSSPASGGPAWNEQFF.

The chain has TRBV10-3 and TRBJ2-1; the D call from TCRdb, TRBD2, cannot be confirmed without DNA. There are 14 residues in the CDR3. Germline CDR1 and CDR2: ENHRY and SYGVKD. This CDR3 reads CATVSPGGHNEQFF.